The 32 T cell receptor beta chains presented below share a single source sample, sequenced in a study of T cells after yellow fever vaccination. One entry per CDR3 protein results from TCRdb running MiXCR on the 5' RACE reads. Here the sample spans over 65,000 distinct CDR3 sequences, roughly 13% being singletons. The input for sequencing was CD8+ T cells not binding an NS4B(214-222) dextramer, sorted from PBMCs, taken 21 days after the first yellow fever vaccination. Receptors originate from a man between 18 and 35 years old who received the YFV17D yellow fever vaccine.

This clonotype occurred a few times. The J gene is TRBJ2-7, the V gene TRBV11-2; D is unresolved. V dropped 7 bases and J dropped 0 bases, with 10 bases sitting between them. CDR1 and CDR2 (germline): SGHAT, FQNNGV. The CDR3 covers 13 residues. The CDR3 spells CASKDSDSYEQYF. CDR3 sequence (DNA): TGTGCCAGCAAAGACTCTGACTCCTACGAGCAGTACTTC.

The chain is built from TRBV6-5 and TRBJ2-1, with D unclear. V was shortened by 2 bases and J by 5 bases, with 7 bases between the two germline ends. The CDR3 consists of 13 residues. Per germline, CDR1 MNHEY and CDR2 SVGAGI. The chain's CDR3 is CASSYKVDNEQFF. CDR3 DNA sequence: TGTGCCAGCAGTTACAAGGTCGACAATGAGCAGTTCTTC.

J is TRBJ2-1 and V is TRBV7-2, with a tentative D call TRBD2 (6 bases). The CDR3 spans 14 residues. CDR1 SGHTA and CDR2 FQGNSA come from the germline V gene. Trimming removed 1 base from V and 3 bases from J, with 7 bases in between. DNA of the CDR3: TGTGCCAGCAGCTTAGTGGGGGGCTACAATGAGCAGTTCTTC. Its protein is CASSLVGGYNEQFF.

V and J are TRBV30 and TRBJ2-7, with 10 bases fitting TRBD1. This CDR3 is 15 amino acids long. Germline V gene data show CDR1 as GTSNPN and CDR2 as SVGIG (reference sequence). Losses at the gene ends were 2 bases for V and 3 bases for J; bases not matched to a gene: 7. Written as DNA, the CDR3 is TGTGCCTGGAGTACCCCGGGACAGGGGAACTACGAGCAGTACTTC. It encodes CAWSTPGQGNYEQYF.

This clonotype has just a few counts. This sequence joins TRBV27 and TRBJ1-5; possible D gene TRBD1, 5 bases. CDR1 is MNHEY and CDR2 is SMNVEV in the germline V gene (reference sequence). This CDR3 contains 13 residues. V was shortened by 7 bases and J by 2 bases, with 9 bases between the two germline ends. The CDR3, as DNA: TGTGCCAGCAAGGGGTCAGGCAATCAGCCCCAGCATTTT. It is translated as CASKGSGNQPQHF.

This clonotype was seen a few times. The chain links TRBV6-1 to TRBJ2-7; no clear D. Looked up from germline, CDR1 is MNHNS and CDR2 is SASEGT. CDR3 length: 14 amino acids. V was trimmed by 5 bases and J by 2 bases, leaving 13 bases between them. This chain's CDR3 is CASSKDLAPYEQYF. The CDR3 nucleotides read TGTGCCAGCAGTAAGGACCTGGCCCCCTACGAGCAGTACTTC.

Concerning this clonotype: The CDR3 end shows no conserved phenylalanine or tryptophan, and so a read error is likely. It is unclear where the CDR3 begins or ends on the DNA, so no DNA is shown, and the CDR3 is as TCRdb lists it. The chain joins TRBV5-1 to TRBJ2-2. The length of the CDR3 is 14 amino acids, counting both ends. CDR1 and CDR2 from the germline V gene are SGHRS and YFSETQ. The CDR3 region is CAMSSRLHCWVLLC.

V gene TRBV4-3 combines with J gene TRBJ1-6; D unresolved. V dropped 0 bases and J dropped 7 bases, with 4 bases sitting between them. Germline V gene sequence: CDR1 LGHNA, CDR2 YSLEER. The CDR3 totals 13 residues. In nucleotides, the CDR3 is TGCGCCAGCAGCCAAGAATCCAATTCACCCCTCCACTTT. This codes for CASSQESNSPLHF.

This clonotype was counted only a few times. The V gene is TRBV7-9, the J gene TRBJ1-2; D is possibly TRBD1 (5 bases). The CDR3 loop spans 16 amino acids. Deletions cut 4 bases from V and 1 base from J, with 16 bases between. Germline lookup yields CDR1 SEHNR and CDR2 FQNEAQ (reference sequence). The DNA for the CDR3 is TGTGCCAGCAGCTATCACAGGCTCCATTATAACTATGGCTACACCTTC. Translated, it gives CASSYHRLHYNYGYTF.

This clonotype has only a few counts. The rearrangement links TRBV5-1 to TRBJ2-6, with D tentatively TRBD2 (6 bases). Germline V lookup: CDR1 SGHRS, CDR2 YFSETQ. The CDR3 loop spans 17 amino acids. Trimming cost V 6 bases and J 3 bases, with 19 bases left between them. CDR3 protein: CASMVEGAIFGANVLTF. CDR3 DNA: TGCGCCAGCATGGTGGAGGGCGCAATTTTTGGGGCCAACGTCCTGACTTTC.

V is TRBV2 and J is TRBJ2-5, with a weak D call TRBD1 (6 bases). CDR1 and CDR2 from the germline V gene are SNHLY and FYNNEI. The V end was cut by 1 base, the J end by 7 bases, with 10 bases between. The CDR3 runs 13 residues. CDR3 DNA sequence: TGTGCCAGCAGTGAAGACAGGGACGGGACCCAGTACTTC. Translating it yields CASSEDRDGTQYF.

This clonotype was counted between two and nine times. The chain links TRBV12-3 or TRBV12-4 to TRBJ2-5; D is uncertain. The CDR3 length is 14 residues. V was clipped by 5 bases and J by 1 base, with 11 bases between them. CDR3 region: CASSPRTLQETQYF. The CDR3 DNA reads TGTGCCAGCAGTCCGAGGACGCTCCAAGAGACCCAGTACTTC.

The DNA for the CDR3 is TGCGCCAGCAGCTTAGGACCCCGGGCGCTAATTAACACTGAAGCTTTCTTT. Translated: CASSLGPRALINTEAFF. The rearrangement uses TRBV4-3 and TRBJ1-1; no clear D gene. The CDR3 contains 17 residues. Looked up from germline, CDR1 is LGHNA and CDR2 is YSLEER. The V end was cut by 5 bases, the J end by 2 bases, with 21 bases between.

This clonotype was seen at least ten times. V usage is TRBV12-3 or TRBV12-4 and J usage is TRBJ2-7; 9 bases are a match to TRBD1. J gave up 4 bases and V 5 bases, and 6 bases lay outside the gene matches. The CDR3 is 14 residues long. The CDR3 protein is CASSAGTGPYEQYF. Written as DNA, the CDR3 is TGTGCCAGCAGTGCCGGGACAGGGCCTTACGAGCAGTACTTC.

J is TRBJ2-5 and V is TRBV6-2 or TRBV6-3; unclear D gene. Germline CDR1 reads MNHEY; CDR2 reads SVGEGT. Trimming removed 0 bases at V and 7 bases at J, with 12 bases between. There are 14 residues in the CDR3. The CDR3 loop is CASSYSVPLGTQYF. CDR3 nucleotides: TGTGCCAGCAGTTACTCGGTGCCATTAGGGACCCAGTACTTC.

The table lists this clonotype with a few counts. The chain has TRBV7-3 and TRBJ2-3, with TRBD2 matching over 12 bases. The CDR3 runs 15 residues. The V gene's germline CDR1 is SGHTA and CDR2 FQGTGA. V was pared by 2 bases and J by 5 bases, with 2 bases of the junction left unmatched. The CDR3 region is CASSLLAGGVDTQYF. The CDR3 DNA reads as TGTGCCAGCAGCTTACTAGCGGGAGGGGTAGATACGCAGTATTTT.

This chain connects TRBV6-2 or TRBV6-3 to TRBJ2-2; D gene ambiguous. The CDR3 covers 15 residues. In germline, CDR1 is MNHEY, CDR2 SVGEGT. V was cut by 6 bases and J by 1 base, with 12 bases left in between. CDR3 in DNA: TGTGCCAGCAGCATCGGACCCATGAACACCGGGGAGCTGTTTTTT. It yields the protein CASSIGPMNTGELFF.

This clonotype came up a few times. This sequence joins TRBV4-1 and TRBJ1-5, with TRBD1 identical over 7 bases. Germline assignment: CDR1 MGHRA and CDR2 YSYEKL. The trim removed 0 bases at V and 2 bases at J, leaving 4 bases unmatched. The CDR3 totals 16 residues. CDR3 sequence reads: CASSQETGFGNQPQHF. Here the CDR3 DNA reads TGCGCCAGCAGCCAAGAGACAGGGTTTGGCAATCAGCCCCAGCATTTT.

The V and J genes are TRBV4-1 and TRBJ2-1; D remains unclear. The CDR3 has 14 amino acids. V was clipped by 4 bases and J by 0 bases, with 7 bases between them. The germline V gene encodes CDR1 MGHRA and CDR2 YSYEKL. CDR3 nucleotides: TGCGCCAGCAGCCCCAGAATCTCCTACAATGAGCAGTTCTTC. The encoded protein is CASSPRISYNEQFF.

The J gene is TRBJ2-3, the V gene TRBV14; the D gene is possibly TRBD2 (6 bases). The germline V and J ends were trimmed by 1 base and 5 bases, with 16 bases remaining between them. The germline CDR1 and CDR2 sequences are SGHDN and FVKESK. This CDR3 is 16 amino acids long. As DNA, the CDR3 is TGTGCCAGCAGCCAAGGCGGCGTCACAGCGGGAGATACGCAGTATTTT. It is translated as CASSQGGVTAGDTQYF.

The table lists this clonotype with a few counts. This sequence joins TRBV20-1 and TRBJ1-3; D possibly corresponds to TRBD1 (6 bases). V lost 3 bases, J lost 7 bases, and 19 bases lay in between. The CDR3 extends over 15 amino acids. CDR1 and CDR2 from the germline V gene are DFQATT and SNEGSKA (reference sequence). CDR3 nucleotide sequence: TGCAGTGCTAGCGGGACAACTGGATACTGGAACACCATATATTTT. This codes for CSASGTTGYWNTIYF.

This clonotype was seen only a few times. The V call is TRBV7-6, the J call TRBJ2-3; 9 nucleotides agree with TRBD1. V trimming: 5 bases; J trimming: 2 bases; junction bases outside the gene matches: 8. There are 16 residues in the CDR3. The germline V gene has CDR1 SGHVS and CDR2 FNYEAQ. The CDR3 reads CASSPTGQGLTDTQYF. DNA for the CDR3: TGTGCCAGCAGCCCGACGGGACAGGGTCTCACAGATACGCAGTATTTT.

This clonotype has a handful of counts. V gene TRBV6-5 combines with J gene TRBJ2-7; possible D gene TRBD1, 5 bases. Germline V lookup: CDR1 MNHEY, CDR2 SVGAGI. The length of the CDR3 is 13 residues. V lost 4 bases and J lost 6, with 13 bases in between. CDR3: CASSSSGKSEQYV. CDR3 bases: TGTGCCAGCAGTTCCTCAGGGAAGAGCGAGCAGTACGTC.

This clonotype was seen only a few times. V is TRBV6-5 and J is TRBJ1-5, with 7 bases identical to TRBD1. This CDR3 has 14 residues. Germline values: CDR1 MNHEY, CDR2 SVGAGI. The V gene end was trimmed by 6 bases and the J gene end by 3 bases; junction bases not matched to a gene: 5. In DNA, the CDR3 is TGTGCCAGCAGGCAAACAGGGGACAATCAGCCCCAGCATTTT. Encoded protein: CASRQTGDNQPQHF.

The chain uses TRBV7-9 and TRBJ1-3; unclear D gene. The CDR3 loop spans 14 amino acids. Deletions cut 3 bases from V and 0 bases from J, with 6 bases between. The V gene's germline CDR1 is SEHNR and CDR2 FQNEAQ (reference sequence). DNA for the CDR3: TGTGCCAGCAGCTTCGGAGGCTCTGGAAACACCATATATTTT. Amino acid sequence: CASSFGGSGNTIYF.

The genes are TRBV29-1 and TRBJ2-1; a possible D gene is TRBD1 (5 bases). Germline CDR1 reads SQVTM; CDR2 reads ANQGSEA. V lost 5 bases to trimming and J lost 4 bases, with 9 bases between them. The CDR3 extends over 12 amino acids. The CDR3 reads CSVLGVYNEQFF. The DNA for the CDR3 is TGCAGCGTTCTAGGGGTTTACAATGAGCAGTTCTTC.

The rearrangement uses TRBV15 and TRBJ2-3; D unresolved. The V gene's germline CDR1 is LNHNV and CDR2 YYDKDF (reference sequence). The germline V and J ends were trimmed by 0 bases and 4 bases, with 5 bases remaining between them. CDR3 length: 13 amino acids. CDR3 in amino acids: CATSREWADTQYF. CDR3 coding DNA: TGTGCCACCAGCAGAGAATGGGCAGATACGCAGTATTTT.

The chain links TRBV4-1 to TRBJ2-1, with 8 positions matching TRBD1. The V segment lost 3 bases and the J segment 4 bases; nucleotides outside the gene matches: 11. CDR1 and CDR2 from the germline V gene are MGHRA and YSYEKL. This CDR3 region has 17 residues. Here the CDR3 reads CASSQGPAGGSYNEQFF. The CDR3 DNA is TGCGCCAGCAGCCAGGGACCGGCAGGGGGCTCGTACAATGAGCAGTTCTTC.

This clonotype was seen only a few times. The J gene is TRBJ2-1, the V gene TRBV29-1; D possibly corresponds to TRBD1 (6 bases). The CDR3 sequence is 15 residues long. Looked up from germline, CDR1 is SQVTM and CDR2 is ANQGSEA. Trimming pared 0 bases from V and 2 bases from J, leaving 11 bases between. CDR3 sequence reads: CSVEDLDRAYNEQFF. The CDR3 DNA follows: TGCAGCGTTGAAGATCTGGACAGAGCCTACAATGAGCAGTTCTTC.

This clonotype was counted a few times. V usage is TRBV20-1 and J usage is TRBJ2-3, with TRBD1 as a possible D gene (6 bases). The CDR3 spans 14 residues. Germline assignment: CDR1 DFQATT and CDR2 SNEGSKA (reference sequence). Trimming removed 3 bases at V and 4 bases at J, with 14 bases between. This chain's CDR3 is CSARRKGHADTQYF. The CDR3 DNA is TGCAGTGCTAGGCGGAAGGGACATGCAGATACGCAGTATTTT.

This clonotype was seen more than once but under ten times. The chain links TRBV6-6 to TRBJ2-1, with a weak D call TRBD2 (6 bases). Germline V gene sequence: CDR1 MNHNY, CDR2 SVGAGI (reference sequence). V lost 5 bases and J lost 10, with 12 bases in between. The CDR3 is 12 amino acids. The DNA for the CDR3 is TGTGCCAGCAGTGTATACGCGGGGGAGCAGTTCTTC. It encodes CASSVYAGEQFF.

This chain connects TRBV7-6 to TRBJ2-1, with D perhaps TRBD1 (6 bases). The germline V gene has CDR1 SGHVS and CDR2 FNYEAQ. V was clipped by 5 bases and J by 7 bases, with 12 bases between them. This CDR3 comprises 13 residues. The CDR3 DNA is TGTGCCAGCAGCCACCGAGGACAGAATGAGCAGTTCTTC. Translating gives CASSHRGQNEQFF.